The present TCR beta chain was sequenced within a study of blood T cell repertoires in COVID-19. Study overall: The United States, Italy and Spain were the sources of the acute and convalescent COVID-19 samples. Sources were T cells, B-cell-depleted T cells, or PBMCs; the material itself was cDNA or gDNA.

TCRdb's copy holds only in-frame clones and misses some; the assay was immunoSEQ multiplex PCR. The data contain 200,000 or so clones, approximately 86% of them singletons. CDR1 SGHTA and CDR2 FQGNSA come from the germline V gene. Trimming stripped 5 bases from V and 10 bases from J, with 20 bases between. The CDR3 covers 15 residues. J is TRBJ1-4 and V is TRBV7-2; the D gene is possibly TRBD1 (6 bases). The sequence came from a man aged 55 to 70 with acute or convalescent COVID-19. The sample taken for sequencing was peripheral blood. The CDR3, as DNA: TGTGCCAGCAGCCCCACGGGGGGCCGGGGGAGAAAACTGTTTTTT. Its protein product is CASSPTGGRGRKLFF.